The next 23 T cell receptor beta chains were all read from a single sample in a study of T-cell reconstitution after alpha-beta-depleted transplantation in children. Preparing the TCRbeta library involved the use of unique molecular identifiers. TCRdb independently ran MiXCR on the PCR reads; one entry per CDR3 protein. The table has 610,000 or so distinct CDR3 sequences, more than 20% seen once. The sample consisted of PBMCs, taken before TCRalphabeta/CD19-depleted stem cell transplant. Receptor source: a boy in the first two years of life with Wiskott-Aldrich syndrome, due to receive a stem cell transplant.

This chain joins TRBV28 and TRBJ2-5; D gene ambiguous. The CDR3 loop spans 13 amino acids. The V end lost 6 bases, the J end lost 6 bases, and 14 bases lay between the germline ends. Germline assignment: CDR1 MDHEN and CDR2 SYDVKM. This CDR3 reads CASSQVAVKTQYF. CDR3 nucleotide sequence: TGTGCCAGCAGCCAGGTGGCGGTAAAGACCCAGTACTTC.

The chain uses TRBV4-1 and TRBJ2-7; 12 bases match TRBD2. V trimming: 3 bases; J trimming: 3 bases; junction bases outside the gene matches: 6. This CDR3 has 16 residues. The germline gives CDR1 MGHRA, CDR2 YSYEKL. CDR3 DNA sequence: TGCGCCAGCAGCCAGGTGACTAGCGGGAGTGGCTACGAGCAGTACTTC. Protein: CASSQVTSGSGYEQYF.

The CDR3 loop reads CSVERDRLRYTF. CDR3 sequence (DNA): TGCAGCGTTGAACGGGACAGGCTACGCTACACCTTC. The chain employs TRBV29-1 and TRBJ1-2; TRBD1 agrees at 8 bases. Germline V gene data show CDR1 as SQVTM and CDR2 as ANQGSEA. The CDR3 spans 12 residues. The V and J ends lost 2 bases and 9 bases, in that order; junction bases with no gene match: 5.

The chain is built from TRBV12-3 or TRBV12-4 and TRBJ1-5; 7 positions match TRBD1. With 6 bases clipped from V and 1 base from J, the junction kept 6 bases outside the gene matches. The CDR3 extends over 15 amino acids. In DNA form, the CDR3 reads TGTGCCAGCAGCATAGGGACAGTGAGCAATCAGCCCCAGCATTTT. The encoded protein is CASSIGTVSNQPQHF.

This clonotype was picked up a small number of times. The J gene is TRBJ2-7, the V gene TRBV5-6; 8 nucleotides agree with TRBD1. Germline CDR1 is SGHDT and CDR2 is YYEEEE. Trimming at V came to 2 bases and at J to 0 bases, leaving 4 bases not matched to a gene. This CDR3 has 15 amino acids. CDR3 in amino acids: CASSFPGTGSYEQYF. The CDR3 bases are TGTGCCAGCAGCTTTCCCGGGACAGGCTCCTACGAGCAGTACTTC. Supplemented by reference TRBV5-6 and TRBJ2-7, the full variable domain reads DAGVTQSPTHLIKTRGQQVTLRCSPKSGHDTVSWYQQALGQGPQFIFQYYEEEERQRGNFPDRFSGHQFPNYSSELNVNALLLGDSALYLCASSFPGTGSYEQYFGPGTRLTVT.

This chain joins TRBV5-1 and TRBJ2-3, with 13 positions matching TRBD2. CDR3 size: 18 residues. Trimming removed 0 bases from V and 0 bases from J; junction bases left unmatched: 4. The germline V gene encodes CDR1 SGHRS and CDR2 YFSETQ. CDR3 in amino acids: CASSLEGTSGISTDTQYF. Here the CDR3 DNA reads TGCGCCAGCAGCTTGGAAGGGACTAGCGGGATTAGCACAGATACGCAGTATTTT.

This clonotype was detected a few times. The rearrangement links TRBV7-2 to TRBJ1-2; D gene ambiguous. Trimming took off 5 bases at V and 1 base at J, with 5 bases between the two ends. The CDR3 extends over 12 amino acids. Germline V gives CDR1 SGHTA, CDR2 FQGNSA. CDR3 in DNA: TGTGCCAGCAGCCAGAATAACTATGGCTACACCTTC. This codes for CASSQNNYGYTF.

The CDR3 DNA sequence: TGCAGTGCCCCGACAGGGCCCTATGAAAAACTGTTTTTT. The encoded protein is CSAPTGPYEKLFF. This chain connects TRBV20-1 to TRBJ1-4, with 7 bases aligning to TRBD1. Germline V gene data show CDR1 as DFQATT and CDR2 as SNEGSKA (reference sequence). This CDR3 has 13 amino acids. The J segment lost 6 bases and the V segment lost 6 bases, leaving 7 bases of the junction unmatched.

The rearrangement links TRBV14 to TRBJ2-1; TRBD2 aligns across 7 bases. With 4 bases clipped from V and 2 bases from J, the junction kept 8 bases outside the gene matches. The germline V gene has CDR1 SGHDN and CDR2 FVKESK. CDR3 size: 16 residues. The CDR3 sequence: CASSPTYREAYNEQFF. The CDR3 bases are TGTGCCAGCAGCCCGACGTACCGGGAGGCCTACAATGAGCAGTTCTTC.

The rearrangement joins TRBV3-1 to TRBJ2-1; TRBD2 matches 13 bases. The V gene's germline CDR1 is LGHDT and CDR2 YNNKEL (reference sequence). The CDR3 runs 18 residues. V was pared by 4 bases and J by 2 bases, with 8 bases of the junction left unmatched. The CDR3 sequence is CASSRLAGGLIAYNEQFF. The CDR3 DNA reads TGTGCCAGCAGCCGACTAGCGGGAGGCCTGATAGCCTACAATGAGCAGTTCTTC.

In its sample, this clonotype was seen once. The V and J genes are TRBV9 and TRBJ2-6; TRBD1 matches at 8 bases. CDR1 and CDR2 from the germline V gene are SGDLS and YYNGEE. The CDR3 contains 15 residues. V dropped 3 bases and J dropped 1; count of bases not matched to a gene: 0. Here the CDR3 DNA reads TGTGCCAGCAGCGGGACAGGGTCTGGGGCCAACGTCCTGACTTTC. This encodes CASSGTGSGANVLTF.

The gene calls are TRBV5-1 and TRBJ2-5, with D possibly called TRBD1 or TRBD2 (6 bases each). Looked up from germline, CDR1 is SGHRS and CDR2 is YFSETQ. Trimming took off 4 bases at V and 4 bases at J, with 20 bases between the two ends. The CDR3 extends over 16 amino acids. CDR3 region: CASSPHLGRGLETQYF. The CDR3 nucleotides read TGCGCCAGCAGCCCCCACCTCGGCAGGGGACTAGAGACCCAGTACTTC. The full variable domain, rest sourced from reference TRBV5-1 and TRBJ2-5, is KAGVTQTPRYLIKTRGQQVTLSCSPISGHRSVSWYQQTPGQGLQFLFEYFSETQRNKGNFPGRFSGRQFSNSRSEMNVSTLELGDSALYLCASSPHLGRGLETQYFGPGTRLLVL.

This clonotype has a handful of counts. The chain joins TRBV5-1 to TRBJ2-1; possible D gene TRBD1, 5 bases. The germline V and J ends were trimmed by 4 bases and 7 bases, with 12 bases remaining between them. Germline values: CDR1 SGHRS, CDR2 YFSETQ. CDR3 length: 13 amino acids. The CDR3 DNA sequence: TGCGCCAGCAGCGTAGGTGGGGCAAATGAGCAGTTCTTC. Translated: CASSVGGANEQFF.

This chain joins TRBV4-1 and TRBJ1-4; no definite D call. The CDR3 is made up of 14 amino acids. The V end lost 3 bases, the J end lost 5 bases, and 10 bases lay between the germline ends. Germline assignment: CDR1 MGHRA and CDR2 YSYEKL. The CDR3 region has the DNA TGCGCCAGCAGCCATCCGGGATGGAATGAAAAACTGTTTTTT. Its protein is CASSHPGWNEKLFF.

This chain links TRBV10-3 with TRBJ2-7, with D perhaps matching TRBD2 (7 bases). Germline loops: CDR1 ENHRY, CDR2 SYGVKD. The V end was cut by 0 bases, the J end by 0 bases, with 12 bases between. The CDR3 runs 16 residues. The CDR3 loop is CAISESGASGSYEQYF. The CDR3 region has the DNA TGTGCCATCAGTGAGTCGGGGGCTAGCGGCTCCTACGAGCAGTACTTC.

The table lists this clonotype with a few counts. CDR3 protein: CASSLAGGVGSPLHF. CDR3 DNA: TGCGCCAGCAGCTTGGCCGGGGGCGTTGGTTCACCCCTCCACTTT. V is TRBV5-1 and J is TRBJ1-6, with D possibly matching TRBD1 (6 bases). There are 15 residues in the CDR3. Trimming stripped 0 bases from V and 9 bases from J, with 13 bases between. Germline V gives CDR1 SGHRS, CDR2 YFSETQ.

This chain connects TRBV5-1 to TRBJ2-5; D is perhaps TRBD2 (6 bases). The CDR3 sequence is 13 residues long. V lost 4 bases and J 2 bases, leaving 9 bases between the germline ends. Germline CDR1 SGHRS, CDR2 YFSETQ. The CDR3 region is CASSPGEQETQYF. CDR3 DNA sequence: TGCGCCAGCAGCCCGGGGGAGCAAGAGACCCAGTACTTC. The full variable domain, its missing parts supplied by reference TRBV5-1 and TRBJ2-5, is KAGVTQTPRYLIKTRGQQVTLSCSPISGHRSVSWYQQTPGQGLQFLFEYFSETQRNKGNFPGRFSGRQFSNSRSEMNVSTLELGDSALYLCASSPGEQETQYFGPGTRLLVL.

This rearrangement joins TRBV2 to TRBJ1-6; D perhaps matches TRBD1 (5 bases). Germline assignment: CDR1 SNHLY and CDR2 FYNNEI. The ends were cut back, 6 bases at V and 10 bases at J, with 16 bases in the middle. The CDR3 totals 14 residues. CDR3 sequence: CASSWTNSESPLHF. CDR3 DNA sequence: TGTGCCAGCAGCTGGACAAATTCGGAGTCACCCCTCCACTTT.

This chain connects TRBV6-6 to TRBJ2-3, with 7 positions matching TRBD2. The CDR3 sequence is 12 residues long. V shed 8 bases, J shed 2 bases, and the junction held 1 base outside the gene matches. Germline V CDR1 and CDR2: MNHNY, SVGAGI (reference sequence). The CDR3, as DNA: TGTGCCAGCCGGGACTACACAGATACGCAGTATTTT. Translating gives CASRDYTDTQYF.

This clonotype occurred a few times. This rearrangement joins TRBV5-1 to TRBJ2-1; the D is unclear. The CDR3 is 14 residues long. Germline V gene sequence: CDR1 SGHRS, CDR2 YFSETQ. V was trimmed by 2 bases and J by 2 bases, leaving 8 bases between them. The chain's CDR3 is CASSFPTTYNEQFF. Here the CDR3 DNA reads TGCGCCAGCAGCTTTCCTACAACCTACAATGAGCAGTTCTTC. The complete variable domain, with remaining parts taken from reference TRBV5-1 and TRBJ2-1, reads KAGVTQTPRYLIKTRGQQVTLSCSPISGHRSVSWYQQTPGQGLQFLFEYFSETQRNKGNFPGRFSGRQFSNSRSEMNVSTLELGDSALYLCASSFPTTYNEQFFGPGTRLTVL.

This clonotype was counted between two and nine times. CDR3 amino acids: CASSFGSPFSYNEQFF. DNA for the CDR3: TGCGCCAGCAGCTTCGGCAGCCCGTTCTCCTACAATGAGCAGTTCTTC. This rearrangement joins TRBV5-1 to TRBJ2-1; D is unresolved. CDR1 is SGHRS and CDR2 is YFSETQ in the germline V gene. Trimming stripped 2 bases from V and 0 bases from J, with 12 bases between. The CDR3 runs 16 residues.

The sample holds a few counts of this clonotype. Here the CDR3 DNA reads TGCAGCGCCCCCGGCCCCGGCGCCTACAATGAGCAGTTCTTC. Translating it yields CSAPGPGAYNEQFF. The rearrangement joins TRBV29-1 to TRBJ2-1, with no clear D. Per the germline V gene, CDR1 is SQVTM and CDR2 is ANQGSEA. Trimming removed 7 bases at V and 2 bases at J, with 15 bases between. The CDR3 is made up of 14 amino acids.

The V call is TRBV15, the J call TRBJ1-4; 10 positions match TRBD1. Trimming removed 0 bases from V and 7 bases from J; junction bases left unmatched: 2. The CDR3 runs to 15 residues. The germline CDR1 and CDR2 sequences are LNHNV and YYDKDF (reference sequence). In nucleotides, the CDR3 is TGTGCCACCAGCAGAGACGGGACAGGGGCTGAAAAACTGTTTTTT. It is translated as CATSRDGTGAEKLFF.